This paragraph reports one T cell receptor (beta chain). Its antigen remains unidentified. The germline CDR1 and CDR2 sequences are DFQATT and SNEGSKA (reference sequence). V gave up 2 bases and J gave up 9 bases; unmatched junction bases: 12. The CDR3 has 16 amino acids. TCRdb itself ran the 5' RACE reads through MiXCR, one entry per CDR3 protein. The sample has roughly 5,900 distinct CDR3 sequences, 69% seen once. Overall study findings and caveats: In terms of TCR gene usage, tumor memory CD4+ T cells clustered together with blood and lymph node memory CD4+ cells, as well as with lymph node naive CD4+ cells.

Sequences were obtained from memory CD4+ T cells sorted from a lymph node. As for subset: memory CD4+ T cells, CD4+CD45RO+CD25-. The genes are TRBV20-1 and TRBJ2-1; 11 bases fit TRBD2. The TCR comes from a female donor with breast cancer. The CDR3 bases are TGCAGTGCTAGACCGGGACTAGCGGTCATGGGTGGTGAGCAGTTCTTC. Protein: CSARPGLAVMGGEQFF.